These T cell receptor beta chains were read from a single sample in a study of healthy donors' naive CD4 and CD8 T cells. Using its own MiXCR run on the reads, TCRdb lists one record per CDR3 protein. The profile covers 150,000 to 200,000 distinct CDR3 sequences, with around 80% appearing a single time and less than 2.5% taken by the ten largest. Sequencing used naive CD4+ and CD8+ T cells sorted from blood, pooled from several donors. Receptors were obtained from a pool of human donors in good health; the sample pools cells from several healthy donors. The CDR3 runs from the conserved cysteine through the conserved F or W. A D gene is named only where the DNA matches it firmly. Clone size is shown for a subset of rows, as once, few, many or a class of expanded clone.

j_call d_call v_call clone_size cdr3_aa cdr3_nt
TRBJ2-5 NA TRBV29-1 NA CSVWGMETQYF TGCAGCGTGTGGGGGATGGAGACCCAGTACTTC
TRBJ2-1 TRBD2 TRBV6-5 once CASSLVAGAGNEQFF TGTGCCAGCAGTTTGGTAGCGGGAGCAGGAAATGAGCAGTTCTTC
TRBJ1-1 NA TRBV10-3 NA CAISRNDVGGTEAFF TGTGCCATCAGTCGTAACGACGTAGGGGGCACTGAAGCTTTCTTT
TRBJ2-3 TRBD1 TRBV5-1 NA CASSSLGTGVNTQYF TGCGCCAGCAGCTCCCTTGGGACAGGGGTGAATACGCAGTATTTT
TRBJ2-5 NA TRBV11-2 NA CASSPSPGVTLETQYF TGTGCCAGCAGCCCAAGTCCGGGAGTTACCTTAGAGACCCAGTACTTC
TRBJ1-1 NA TRBV12-3/TRBV12-4 NA CASSSKWDMNTEAFF TGTGCCAGCAGTTCAAAATGGGACATGAACACTGAAGCTTTCTTT
TRBJ2-1 NA TRBV29-1 NA CSTEWGDEQFF TGCAGCACAGAATGGGGCGATGAGCAGTTCTTC
TRBJ1-1 NA TRBV12-3/TRBV12-4 NA CASSLATGKNTEAFF TGTGCCAGCAGTTTAGCCACAGGGAAGAACACTGAAGCTTTCTTT
TRBJ1-1 TRBD1 TRBV27 few CASSLSAGGHTEAFF TGTGCCAGCAGTTTATCGGCAGGGGGCCACACTGAAGCTTTCTTT
TRBJ1-1 TRBD1 TRBV20-1 NA CSARVGAAGGLAFF TGCAGTGCTAGAGTCGGGGCGGCAGGGGGCTTAGCTTTCTTT
TRBJ2-7 NA TRBV28 few CASSLEQVPYEQYF TGTGCCAGCAGTTTAGAACAGGTTCCCTACGAGCAGTACTTC
TRBJ2-1 TRBD2 TRBV6-5 few CASSSWTSGSYEQFF TGTGCCAGCAGCAGCTGGACTAGCGGGAGTTATGAGCAGTTCTTC
TRBJ2-5 TRBD1 TRBV6-5 NA CASSLAYGTGETQYF TGTGCCAGCAGTCTCGCTTACGGGACAGGGGAGACCCAGTACTTC
TRBJ1-1 NA TRBV29-1 NA CSVVAGAEAFF TGCAGCGTTGTGGCGGGGGCTGAAGCTTTCTTT
TRBJ2-6 TRBD2 TRBV30 NA CAWSFVLAGDSGANVLTF TGTGCCTGGAGTTTCGTCCTAGCGGGAGACTCTGGGGCCAACGTCCTGACTTTC
TRBJ2-1 TRBD1 TRBV29-1 NA CSVDGQGIDNEQFF TGCAGCGTTGATGGACAGGGGATAGACAATGAGCAGTTCTTC
TRBJ1-2 NA TRBV29-1 NA CSVEWGSLNGYTF TGCAGCGTTGAGTGGGGGAGCTTAAATGGCTACACCTTC
TRBJ2-7 NA TRBV4-2 NA CASSQPGQGSYEQYF TGTGCCAGCAGCCAACCGGGCCAGGGTTCCTACGAGCAGTACTTC
TRBJ1-3 NA TRBV6-5 few CASPRGALLGNTIYF TGTGCCAGCCCTAGGGGGGCCTTACTTGGAAACACCATATATTTT
TRBJ1-1 NA TRBV4-2 once CASSLKGPPDTEAFF TGTGCCAGCAGCCTTAAGGGCCCCCCGGACACTGAAGCTTTCTTT
TRBJ1-3 TRBD1 TRBV6-5 NA CASSRDRGSGNTIYF TGTGCCAGCAGCCGGGACAGGGGATCTGGAAACACCATATATTTT
TRBJ2-3 TRBD2 TRBV29-1 NA CSVESKREVPDTQYF TGCAGCGTTGAAAGTAAGCGGGAAGTTCCAGATACGCAGTATTTT
TRBJ2-1 TRBD2 TRBV2 once CASRAGTSGYNEQFF TGTGCCAGCAGGGCTGGGACTAGCGGGTACAATGAGCAGTTCTTC
TRBJ1-2 NA TRBV29-1 few CSLPGVGGDGYTF TGCAGCCTTCCGGGTGTGGGGGGCGATGGCTACACCTTC
TRBJ1-5 NA TRBV19 few CASNPGGGGNQPQHF TGTGCCAGTAACCCCGGGGGAGGAGGCAATCAGCCCCAGCATTTT
TRBJ2-7 NA TRBV29-1 NA CSCRLVGYEQYF TGCAGCTGTCGGTTGGTCGGATACGAGCAGTACTTC
TRBJ1-1 NA TRBV12-3/TRBV12-4 NA CASSLVSGDTEAFF TGTGCCAGCAGTTTGGTCTCCGGGGACACTGAAGCTTTCTTT
TRBJ2-1 TRBD2 TRBV11-2 few CASRLAEYNEQFF TGTGCCAGCCGACTAGCGGAATACAATGAGCAGTTCTTC
TRBJ2-1 NA TRBV5-4 NA CASNSPGPDIDEQFF TGTGCCAGCAACTCTCCGGGACCGGATATAGATGAGCAGTTCTTC
TRBJ2-1 TRBD1 TRBV6-2/TRBV6-3 NA CASSDRGSDEQFF TGTGCCAGCAGCGACAGGGGGTCGGATGAGCAGTTCTTC
TRBJ2-5 NA TRBV6-5 NA CASSYVREETQYF TGTGCCAGCAGTTACGTTCGGGAAGAGACCCAGTACTTC
TRBJ1-2 TRBD1 TRBV29-1 NA CSVESHEGQLYGYTF TGCAGCGTTGAGTCCCACGAGGGACAGTTGTATGGCTACACCTTC
TRBJ2-5 TRBD1 TRBV20-1 NA CSARTRTGAQETQYF TGCAGTGCTAGGACGAGGACAGGGGCACAAGAGACCCAGTACTTC
TRBJ2-1 TRBD2 TRBV11-2 NA CASSFRGTSGSSYNEQFF TGTGCCAGCAGCTTTAGGGGGACTAGCGGAAGCTCCTACAATGAGCAGTTCTTC
TRBJ2-7 TRBD2 TRBV5-1 NA CASSLDGTSGSNEQYF TGCGCCAGCAGCTTGGACGGGACTAGCGGGAGTAACGAGCAGTACTTC
TRBJ1-3 NA TRBV18 once CASSQGNGNTIYF TGTGCCAGCTCACAAGGGAATGGAAACACCATATATTTT
TRBJ2-7 NA TRBV20-1 NA CSAGAYEQYF TGCAGTGCGGGAGCCTACGAGCAGTACTTC
TRBJ2-1 TRBD2 TRBV29-1 few CSIGTRVYNEQFF TGCAGCATTGGGACTAGGGTCTACAATGAGCAGTTCTTC
TRBJ1-3 NA TRBV29-1 NA CSVEDPHASGNTIYF TGCAGCGTTGAAGATCCCCATGCCTCTGGAAACACCATATATTTT
TRBJ2-3 NA TRBV5-1 NA CASSLEGALGAADTQYF TGCGCCAGCAGCTTGGAAGGGGCGCTAGGGGCGGCAGATACGCAGTATTTT
TRBJ2-3 NA TRBV5-1 NA CASSPLSSADTQYF TGCGCCAGCAGTCCTCTGAGTTCGGCAGATACGCAGTATTTT
TRBJ2-1 NA TRBV19 NA CASTPPGAYNEQFF TGTGCCAGTACCCCCCCGGGAGCGTACAATGAGCAGTTCTTC
TRBJ2-7 NA TRBV20-1 NA CSARDGRDWGYF TGCAGTGCTAGAGATGGTCGGGACTGGGGGTACTTC
TRBJ2-1 NA TRBV4-2 NA CASSQAGTAGYNEQFF TGTGCCAGCAGCCAAGCCGGGACAGCGGGTTACAATGAGCAGTTCTTC
TRBJ2-7 NA TRBV5-4 NA CASSYPGTPYEQYF TGTGCCAGCAGCTATCCCGGGACGCCCTACGAGCAGTACTTC
TRBJ2-7 TRBD1 TRBV4-1 NA CASSQGTGQVSYEQYF TGCGCCAGCAGCCAAGGGACGGGACAGGTCAGCTACGAGCAGTACTTC
TRBJ2-1 NA TRBV19 NA CASSIVNNEQFF TGTGCCAGTAGTATAGTAAACAATGAGCAGTTCTTC
TRBJ2-2 TRBD2 TRBV27 NA CASTLTGTRDSGELFF TGTGCCAGCACCCTGACCGGGACTAGGGACTCCGGGGAGCTGTTTTTT
TRBJ1-2 NA TRBV29-1 NA CSVGPGAHYGYTF TGCAGCGTTGGGCCGGGGGCCCACTATGGCTACACCTTC
TRBJ1-1 NA TRBV19 NA CASSMKGGGTEAFF TGTGCCAGTAGTATGAAGGGAGGTGGCACTGAAGCTTTCTTT
TRBJ1-5 NA TRBV30 NA CAWTESPNQPQHF TGTGCCTGGACCGAAAGCCCAAATCAGCCCCAGCATTTT
TRBJ2-1 NA TRBV29-1 NA CSVEDLQAKQFF TGCAGCGTTGAAGATCTTCAAGCGAAGCAGTTCTTC
TRBJ1-6 TRBD1 TRBV10-3 NA CAISGTGASNSPLHF TGTGCCATCAGCGGGACAGGGGCATCGAATTCACCCCTCCACTTT
TRBJ1-5 NA TRBV19 NA CASTATDMSNQPQHF TGTGCCAGTACCGCGACAGATATGAGCAATCAGCCCCAGCATTTT
TRBJ2-7 NA TRBV6-1 NA CASSGTTGWKQYF TGTGCCAGCAGTGGAACCACAGGGTGGAAGCAGTACTTC
TRBJ2-5 NA TRBV6-5 NA CASSYGTSLGETQYF TGTGCCAGCAGCTATGGGACTTCCCTGGGGGAGACCCAGTACTTC
TRBJ2-4 TRBD1 TRBV29-1 NA CSARQGYHIQYF TGCAGCGCCCGACAGGGCTATCACATTCAGTACTTC